The 25 T cell receptor beta chains below come from one sample, sequenced in a study of OX40 agonist ivuxolimab in advanced cancers. TCRdb's copy holds only in-frame clones and misses some; the assay was immunoSEQ multiplex PCR. The sample yields fewer than 25,000 clones, approximately 80% seen once. Sequenced here: CD4+ or CD8+ T cells sorted from blood, sampled in a trial of the OX40 agonist ivuxolimab. The origin of the receptors is an adult with an advanced solid tumor such as melanoma, head and neck, liver or kidney cancer.

The V call is TRBV2, the J call TRBJ2-7; 7 bases are a match to TRBD2. After removal of 10 bases from V and 2 bases from J, the junction contained 8 bases not matched to a gene. Germline CDR1 and CDR2: SNHLY and FYNNEI. The length of the CDR3 is 13 residues. The CDR3 nucleotides are TGTGCCACCCATAGGGAGGGGCCCTACGAGCAGTACTTC. This gives the protein CATHREGPYEQYF.

The J gene is TRBJ1-4, the V gene TRBV5-4, with 8 bases matching TRBD1. The J segment lost 8 bases and the V segment lost 3 bases, leaving 6 bases of the junction unmatched. Germline V gene lookup returns CDR1 SGHNT and CDR2 YYREEE (reference sequence). The CDR3 contains 14 residues. The CDR3 is CASSWGTGGEKLFF. CDR3 DNA: TGTGCCAGCAGCTGGGGGACAGGAGGAGAAAAACTGTTTTTT.

The chain employs TRBV7-3 and TRBJ2-7; possible D gene TRBD2, 5 bases. Germline V gene sequence: CDR1 SGHTA, CDR2 FQGTGA. The V gene lost 4 bases and the J gene lost 5 bases, with 12 bases spanning the gap. This CDR3 region has 13 residues. The CDR3: CASSYTDGNEQYF. The CDR3 DNA reads as TGTGCCAGCAGCTATACCGACGGGAACGAGCAGTACTTC. Complete variable domain (other parts from reference TRBV7-3 and TRBJ2-7): GAGVSQTPSNKVTEKGKYVELRCDPISGHTALYWYRQSLGQGPEFLIYFQGTGAADDSGLPNDRFFAVRPEGSVSTLKIQRTERGDSAVYLCASSYTDGNEQYFGPGTRLTVT.

This chain links TRBV11-2 with TRBJ1-1; possible D gene TRBD1, 5 bases. Germline V lookup: CDR1 SGHAT, CDR2 FQNNGV. The CDR3 consists of 13 residues. Trimming removed 4 bases at V and 1 base at J, with 7 bases between. The CDR3 loop reads CASSSQGNTEAFF. In DNA, the CDR3 is TGTGCCAGCAGCTCTCAGGGGAACACTGAAGCTTTCTTT.

This clone is classed as medium-sized (0.01 to 0.1%). The chain carries TRBV27 and TRBJ2-1; D is perhaps TRBD1 or TRBD2 (5 bases each). V lost 5 bases, J lost 1 base, and 9 bases lay in between. CDR1 is MNHEY, CDR2 SMNVEV, per germline (reference sequence). CDR3 length: 14 residues. The CDR3 loop is CASSDGASYNEQFF. In DNA, the CDR3 is TGTGCCAGCAGTGACGGGGCATCCTACAATGAGCAGTTCTTC.

The chain joins TRBV5-4 to TRBJ2-2; TRBD1 matches 7 bases. CDR3 length: 14 amino acids. V dropped 1 base and J dropped 6; count of bases not matched to a gene: 3. The germline CDR1 and CDR2 sequences are SGHNT and YYREEE (reference sequence). CDR3 amino acids: CASSLTGAAGELFF. CDR3 coding DNA: TGTGCCAGCAGCTTGACAGGGGCGGCCGGGGAGCTGTTTTTT.

V usage is TRBV28 and J usage is TRBJ2-3; the D is unclear. Trimming took off 4 bases at V and 1 base at J, with 12 bases between the two ends. Germline-derived CDR1 and CDR2 are MDHEN and SYDVKM. CDR3 length: 15 residues. The CDR3 loop reads CASSYKGWGTDTQYF. CDR3 sequence (DNA): TGTGCCAGCAGTTATAAGGGTTGGGGCACAGATACGCAGTATTTT.

The chain links TRBV19 to TRBJ2-3, with TRBD1 matching 7 bases. The germline V gene encodes CDR1 LNHDA and CDR2 SQIVND (reference sequence). Germline trimming cut 4 bases from V and 0 bases from J; bases unmatched to any gene: 4. The CDR3 consists of 15 residues. CDR3 protein: CASSTDRASTDTQYF. CDR3 sequence (DNA): TGTGCCAGTAGTACCGACAGGGCGAGCACAGATACGCAGTATTTT.

The V and J genes are TRBV11-2 and TRBJ2-7; 7 bases line up with TRBD2. V was pared by 1 base and J by 5 bases, with 2 bases of the junction left unmatched. Germline CDR1 is SGHAT and CDR2 is FQNNGV. This CDR3 has 13 residues. CDR3 sequence: CASSLGGGNEQYF. In DNA, the CDR3 is TGTGCCAGCAGCTTAGGGGGGGGGAACGAGCAGTACTTC.

The genes are TRBV6-5 and TRBJ1-2, with D possibly matching TRBD1 (5 bases). The V end was cut by 0 bases, the J end by 0 bases, with 5 bases between. CDR3 length equals 14 residues. Per germline, CDR1 MNHEY and CDR2 SVGAGI. The CDR3: CASSYSGPNYGYTF. CDR3 DNA sequence: TGTGCCAGCAGTTACTCGGGACCTAACTATGGCTACACCTTC.

This chain joins TRBV14 and TRBJ2-7; the D gene is possibly TRBD2 (6 bases). V was cut by 0 bases and J by 4 bases, with 19 bases left in between. The CDR3 loop spans 17 amino acids. Germline CDR1 and CDR2: SGHDN and FVKESK. The CDR3 spells CASSQEGGWYRPYEQYF. Written as DNA, the CDR3 is TGTGCCAGCAGCCAAGAAGGAGGGTGGTACAGGCCGTACGAGCAGTACTTC.

CDR3 in amino acids: CASEAGELFF. The CDR3 bases are TGTGCCAGCGAGGCCGGGGAGCTGTTTTTT. The genes are TRBV28 and TRBJ2-2; D gene uncertain. Trimming left V 8 bases short and J 6 bases short, with 4 bases between. The CDR3 is made up of 10 amino acids. In germline, CDR1 is MDHEN, CDR2 SYDVKM.

This chain uses TRBV6-5 with TRBJ2-7; a weak D match, TRBD1 (6 bases). Trimming took 6 bases from V and 6 from J, leaving 15 bases between them. Germline V gene data show CDR1 as MNHEY and CDR2 as SVGAGI. This CDR3 has 13 residues. CDR3 sequence reads: CASRSTTGSEQYF. The DNA of the CDR3 is TGTGCCAGCAGGAGCACCACAGGGAGCGAGCAGTACTTC.

This clone was seen only once. The rearrangement joins TRBV21-1 to TRBJ2-7; the D call of TRBD2 is as the table states it, not checked on the DNA. TRBV21-1 is termed a pseudogene. The CDR3 sequence is 15 residues long. CDR3 sequence reads: CASSKGSNSSYEQYF. CDR3 bases: TGTGCCAGCAGCAAGGGGAGTAATAGCTCCTACGAGCAGTACTTC.

The V call is TRBV4-1, the J call TRBJ2-2; D gene unclear. The CDR3 covers 16 residues. The germline V gene encodes CDR1 MGHRA and CDR2 YSYEKL. The V end was cut by 0 bases, the J end by 6 bases, with 14 bases between. The CDR3 protein is CASSQDLAPWAGELFF. CDR3 bases: TGCGCCAGCAGCCAAGATCTCGCGCCGTGGGCCGGGGAGCTGTTTTTT.

The chain employs TRBV9 and TRBJ2-5; 7 nucleotides match TRBD1. TRBJ2-7 matches the DNA end more closely, so the J call is doubtful. CDR3 length: 15 residues. Germline-derived CDR1 and CDR2 are SGDLS and YYNGEE. In DNA form, the CDR3 reads TGTGCCAGCAGCCTTACAGGGGCAGGGCACGGCGAGCAGTACTTC. This gives the protein CASSLTGAGHGEQYF.

V and J are TRBV9 and TRBJ2-1, with a possible D match to TRBD2 (7 bases). The CDR3 covers 16 residues. The V gene lost 6 bases and the J gene lost 5 bases, with 21 bases spanning the gap. The germline V gene encodes CDR1 SGDLS and CDR2 YYNGEE. Written as DNA, the CDR3 is TGTGCCAGCACCCCCTTTGGAAGCGGGACACACAATGAGCAGTTCTTC. Amino acid sequence: CASTPFGSGTHNEQFF.

The V gene is TRBV5-1, the J gene TRBJ2-5; D may be TRBD1 (7 bases). The length of the CDR3 is 14 residues. Germline CDR1 and CDR2: SGHRS and YFSETQ. Trimming shortened V by 4 bases and J by 4 bases, and 14 bases separated the two germline ends. The CDR3 loop is CASSADREAETQYF. In nucleotides, the CDR3 is TGCGCCAGCAGCGCCGACAGGGAGGCAGAGACCCAGTACTTC.

The chain combines TRBV7-9 with TRBJ2-1; D not resolved. In germline, CDR1 is SEHNR, CDR2 FQNEAQ (reference sequence). The V gene lost 1 base and the J gene lost 2 bases, with 9 bases spanning the gap. The CDR3 is 15 amino acids. CDR3 loop: CASSLGDGAYNEQFF. The CDR3 region has the DNA TGTGCCAGCAGCTTAGGAGACGGAGCCTACAATGAGCAGTTCTTC.

This clone was found once. This chain joins TRBV5-1 and TRBJ2-7; no clear D. Trimming shortened V by 1 base and J by 4 bases, and 9 bases separated the two germline ends. CDR1 is SGHRS and CDR2 is YFSETQ in the germline V gene. The CDR3 length is 13 residues. Written as DNA, the CDR3 is TGCGCCAGCAGCTTGTTCATTGGGTACGAGCAGTACTTC. This codes for CASSLFIGYEQYF. Complete variable domain (other parts from reference TRBV5-1 and TRBJ2-7): KAGVTQTPRYLIKTRGQQVTLSCSPISGHRSVSWYQQTPGQGLQFLFEYFSETQRNKGNFPGRFSGRQFSNSRSEMNVSTLELGDSALYLCASSLFIGYEQYFGPGTRLTVT.

There are a few counts of this clone. The chain has TRBV15 and TRBJ1-5; 8 bases align to TRBD1. V was pared by 5 bases and J by 4 bases, with 4 bases of the junction left unmatched. CDR1 is LNHNV, CDR2 YYDKDF, per germline (reference sequence). The length of the CDR3 is 14 residues. CDR3 in amino acids: CATSEDRDNQPQHF. The CDR3 bases are TGTGCCACCAGCGAGGACAGGGATAATCAGCCCCAGCATTTT.

The chain couples TRBV9 to TRBJ2-5, with D tentatively TRBD1 or TRBD2 (5 bases each). Germline V lookup: CDR1 SGDLS, CDR2 YYNGEE. V was shortened by 6 bases and J by 2 bases, with 17 bases between the two germline ends. CDR3 length: 15 amino acids. The CDR3 loop reads CASTPGRWGQETQYF. The CDR3 DNA reads as TGTGCCAGCACCCCCGGACGGTGGGGGCAAGAGACCCAGTACTTC.

The chain combines TRBV4-3 with TRBJ2-7; the match to TRBD2 covers 10 bases. The CDR3 spans 17 residues. V lost 3 bases, J lost 3 bases, and 11 bases stayed unmatched. In germline, CDR1 is LGHNA, CDR2 YSLEER. The CDR3 DNA sequence: TGCGCCAGCAGCCAGACCCTTCTAGCGGGGGACCTCTACGAGCAGTACTTC. This sequence encodes CASSQTLLAGDLYEQYF.

This chain joins TRBV11-2 and TRBJ2-5; 7 bases line up with TRBD2. Trimming took 4 bases from V and 2 from J; bases not matched to a gene: 7. Germline-derived CDR1 and CDR2 are SGHAT and FQNNGV. The length of the CDR3 is 15 residues. The CDR3 is CASSSPGLLQETQYF. The CDR3 DNA sequence: TGTGCCAGCAGCTCCCCGGGACTACTTCAAGAGACCCAGTACTTC.

The chain employs TRBV7-9 and TRBJ2-7; 7 nucleotides line up with TRBD1. V was clipped by 5 bases and J by 3 bases; unmatched bases: 10. This CDR3 comprises 15 residues. Germline V gene sequence: CDR1 SEHNR, CDR2 FQNEAQ (reference sequence). CDR3 in amino acids: CASSGQEYFHYEQYF. The CDR3 nucleotides are TGTGCCAGCAGCGGACAGGAGTACTTTCACTACGAGCAGTACTTC. The whole variable domain, filled in from reference TRBV7-9 and TRBJ2-7, reads DTGVSQNPRHKITKRGQNVTFRCDPISEHNRLYWYRQTLGQGPEFLTYFQNEAQLEKSRLLSDRFSAERPKGSFSTLEIQRTEQGDSAMYLCASSGQEYFHYEQYFGPGTRLTVT.